A selection of T cell receptor beta chains follows, all from one sample in a study of shared clonotypes between healthy human individuals. Only in-frame clones appear in the TCRdb table, and some are missing; sequencing was by immunoSEQ multiplex PCR. The table lists 1,500,000 or so clones, roughly 96% of them singletons, with about 1% in the top ten. The sample taken for sequencing was naive CD4+ T cells sorted from blood. Source of these receptors: a man aged 25 to 45 in good health. Both conserved end residues are part of each CDR3. D genes are given only for firm matches. Clone sizes are given selectively: once, few, many, or a class where the clone is expanded.

TRBV7-3	.	TRBJ2-3	once	TGTGCCAGCAGCCCCACAGGGGATACGCAGTATTTT	CASSPTGDTQYF
TRBV7-6	.	TRBJ2-5	.	TGTGCCAGCAGCTTAATAGCGGCACCCAACCAAGAGACCCAGTACTTC	CASSLIAAPNQETQYF
TRBV5-1	.	TRBJ2-4	once	TGCGCCAGCAGCTTGGAAGCCAAAAACATTCAGTACTTC	CASSLEAKNIQYF
TRBV5-5	TRBD2	TRBJ2-5	.	TGTGCCAGCAGGAGGTCGGCTAGCGGGAGAGAGACCCAGTACTTC	CASRRSASGRETQYF
TRBV15	.	TRBJ1-5	.	TGTGCCACCAGCAGAGAGTCGGCAAACAATCAGCCCCAGCATTTT	CATSRESANNQPQHF
TRBV5-1	TRBD2	TRBJ2-1	.	TGCGCCAGCAGCTTGAGCGGGGTGAACTACAATGAGCAGTTCTTC	CASSLSGVNYNEQFF
TRBV19	.	TRBJ1-5	.	TGTGCCAGTAGTATAGGGACAGTCCTTAGCAATCAGCCCCAGCATTTT	CASSIGTVLSNQPQHF
TRBV30	.	TRBJ2-7	.	TGTGCCTGGGTTCCCCCTGGCGTTCCCCCCTACGAGCAGTACTTC	CAWVPPGVPPYEQYF
TRBV4-1	.	TRBJ2-7	.	TGCGCCAGCAGCCAAGAATTCTCCTACGAGCAGTACTTC	CASSQEFSYEQYF
TRBV9	.	TRBJ2-3	.	TGTGCCAGCAGCCAAGGCCTCAGGGCCAGGTTCACAGATACGCAGTATTTT	CASSQGLRARFTDTQYF
TRBV10-3	TRBD2	TRBJ2-7	.	TGTGCCATCAGACTAGCGCTTACCTACGAGCAGTACTTC	CAIRLALTYEQYF
TRBV28	.	TRBJ2-2	.	TGTGCCAGCTACCACCAGGGCCGGGAGCTGTTTTTT	CASYHQGRELFF
TRBV2	.	TRBJ2-7	.	TGTGCCAGCAGTGAAAAACTGGTCAGCTCCTACGAGCAGTACTTC	CASSEKLVSSYEQYF
TRBV30	TRBD2	TRBJ2-1	once	TGTGCCTGGAGTGCCCCGGGGGGTCGGTCCTACAATGAGCAGTTCTTC	CAWSAPGGRSYNEQFF
TRBV18	.	TRBJ2-5	.	TGTGCCAGCTCCACGGGGGTACAAGAGACCCAGTACTTC	CASSTGVQETQYF
TRBV19	.	TRBJ2-7	.	TGTGCCAGCTCCCTTTCAGGGGGGGACGAGCAGTACTTC	CASSLSGGDEQYF
TRBV7-2	.	TRBJ2-3	.	TGTGCCAGCAGCCCCTCCGCGTCCGCCGGGAGAGGTACAGATACGCAGTATTTT	CASSPSASAGRGTDTQYF
TRBV28	TRBD2	TRBJ2-7	once	TGTGCCAGCAGTTTCTCCGGGACTAGCGGGACGCTGCAGTACTTC	CASSFSGTSGTLQYF
TRBV5-4	TRBD2	TRBJ2-2	.	TGCGCCAGCAGCCTATCAAGCGGGGTTCCCGGGGAGCTGTTTTTT	CASSLSSGVPGELFF
TRBV9	TRBD2	TRBJ2-2	once	TGTGCCAGCAGCGTAGCCAGCGGGAGGTATGGCGGGGAGCTGTTTTTT	CASSVASGRYGGELFF
TRBV4-1	TRBD2	TRBJ2-3	.	TGCGCCAGCGGAGCGGGAGGCACAGATACGCAGTATTTT	CASGAGGTDTQYF
TRBV18	TRBD2	TRBJ2-3	.	TGTGCCAGCTCAATGGGACTAGCGGGAAACACAGATACGCAGTATTTT	CASSMGLAGNTDTQYF
TRBV27	TRBD1	TRBJ1-5	.	TGTGCTAATGCGCCCGAGACAGGGGATAGCAATCAGCCCCAGCATTTT	CANAPETGDSNQPQHF
TRBV7-9	.	TRBJ1-3	once	TGTGCCAGCAGCGCGGGTCTTCGCGGAGGGAGCTCTGGAAACACCATATATTTT	CASSAGLRGGSSGNTIYF
TRBV15	.	TRBJ1-2	.	TGTGCCACCAGCAGAGCGAGCGGACTTAACTATGGCTACACCTTC	CATSRASGLNYGYTF
TRBV7-9	TRBD2	TRBJ2-2	.	TGTGCCAGCAGCCCCGGGTCTAGCGGGCACACCGGGGAGCTGTTTTTT	CASSPGSSGHTGELFF
TRBV28	TRBD1	TRBJ2-7	.	TGTGCCAGCACGACCGGGACAGGGGGCTACGAGCAGTACTTC	CASTTGTGGYEQYF
TRBV28	TRBD1	TRBJ2-3	once	TGTGCCAGCTCTTCCGGGACAGGGGGCGGCACAGATACGCAGTATTTT	CASSSGTGGGTDTQYF
TRBV14	.	TRBJ2-5	.	TGTGCCAGCAGCCAAGAATCGGGACACCCTGCTGCTCAGTACTTC	CASSQESGHPAAQYF
TRBV6-1	TRBD1	TRBJ2-7	.	TGTGCCAGCAGGACAGGGGAGTCCTACGAGCAGTACTTC	CASRTGESYEQYF
TRBV7-2	TRBD2	TRBJ2-7	.	TGTGCCAGCAGCCTAGGGACTAGCGGTATCTACGAGCAGTACTTC	CASSLGTSGIYEQYF
TRBV4-3	.	TRBJ2-5	.	TGCGCCAGCAGCCCCCGAGCCCACCAAGAGACCCAGTACTTC	CASSPRAHQETQYF
TRBV7-7	TRBD2	TRBJ2-5	.	TGTGCCAGCAGCTTAACCCCCACGGGGGGTAGGGGACAAGAGACCCAGTACTTC	CASSLTPTGGRGQETQYF
TRBV4-1	.	TRBJ2-5	.	TGCGCCAGCAGCTCGCGGGGGACCCAGTACTTC	CASSSRGTQYF
TRBV27	.	TRBJ2-3	.	TGTGCCAGCAGTAAGCTAGGGCTTTCGATTAGCACAGATACGCAGTATTTT	CASSKLGLSISTDTQYF
TRBV19	.	TRBJ2-3	once	TGTGCCAGTAGTATTGGAGGAACAGATACGCAGTATTTT	CASSIGGTDTQYF
TRBV30	TRBD2	TRBJ2-3	once	TGTGCCTGGAGTGTACGCGGGGGATTCTCGGATACGCAGTATTTT	CAWSVRGGFSDTQYF
TRBV10-3	TRBD1	TRBJ2-2	.	TGTGCCATCACCGATGGGACAGGGGGAGGGGAGCTGTTTTTT	CAITDGTGGGELFF
TRBV7-3	TRBD2	TRBJ2-7	.	TGTGCCAGCAGCTTAGGTGCGGGAGGCCCCTACGAGCAGTACTTC	CASSLGAGGPYEQYF
TRBV28	TRBD1	TRBJ2-7	.	TGTGCCAGCATAGGCCCTTGGACAGGGCGGCCCCGGGAGCTGGGCTCCGAGCAGTACTTC	CASIGPWTGRPRELGSEQYF
TRBV9	.	TRBJ1-2	.	TGTGCCAGCAGCCTAGGGGTAGGAGATAACTATGGCTACACCTTC	CASSLGVGDNYGYTF
TRBV5-1	TRBD2	TRBJ2-5	once	TGCGCCAGCAGCGGGGGAGGGGATCTCGGACAGACCCAGTACTTC	CASSGGGDLGQTQYF
TRBV27	TRBD2	TRBJ2-1	.	TGTGCCACCTCCCCGGCGGGAGTGGGGGGCAATGAGCAGTTCTTC	CATSPAGVGGNEQFF
TRBV7-9	.	TRBJ2-1	.	TGTGCCAGCAGCTTAGGCGGAATCAATGAGCAGTTCTTC	CASSLGGINEQFF
TRBV30	.	TRBJ2-6	.	TGTGCCTGGAAGCTGGCCAACGTCCTGACTTTC	CAWKLANVLTF